Following are 17 T cell receptor beta chains from one sample sequenced in a study of cytomegalovirus exposure and HLA in healthy donors. PCR primers comprised 60 Vbeta and 13 Jbeta primers. The assay was immunoSEQ multiplex PCR, and TCRdb's table has in-frame clones only and misses some. Among about 140,000 clones listed, 88% were seen once. Input material: PBMCs. The receptors were sampled from a woman in her forties in good health and CMV-seronegative.

The rearrangement uses TRBV5-1 and TRBJ1-2, with D possibly TRBD1 on 5 matching bases. The CDR3 has 13 residues. Trimming stripped 4 bases from V and 6 bases from J, with 13 bases between. Per the germline V gene, CDR1 is SGHRS and CDR2 is YFSETQ. The DNA of the CDR3 is TGCGCCAGCAGCGTCGACGGGGGGAATGGCTACACCTTC. Encoded protein: CASSVDGGNGYTF.

The rearrangement uses TRBV6-1 and TRBJ2-3; D is unresolved. Germline V lookup: CDR1 MNHNS, CDR2 SASEGT. The CDR3 loop spans 14 amino acids. Trimming took off 0 bases at V and 5 bases at J, with 9 bases between the two ends. CDR3 region: CASSEASSLDTQYF. Written as DNA, the CDR3 is TGTGCCAGCAGTGAAGCGTCGTCTTTAGATACGCAGTATTTT.

This chain connects TRBV6-6 to TRBJ2-7; D gene unclear. V was cut by 4 bases and J by 2 bases, with 12 bases left in between. This CDR3 spans 14 amino acids. Germline CDR1 and CDR2: MNHNY and SVGAGI (reference sequence). Here the CDR3 reads CASSSPTLTYEQYF. The CDR3 region has the DNA TGTGCCAGCAGTTCCCCTACCCTTACCTACGAGCAGTACTTC.

The rearrangement links TRBV29-1 to TRBJ2-7; 11 bases fit TRBD2. CDR3 length: 14 residues. The germline V gene has CDR1 SQVTM and CDR2 ANQGSEA. The V gene end was trimmed by 7 bases and the J gene end by 4 bases; junction bases not matched to a gene: 9. The CDR3 sequence: CSGGSGRARYEQYF. DNA of the CDR3: TGCAGCGGGGGTAGCGGGAGGGCCCGTTACGAGCAGTACTTC.

The V and J genes are TRBV7-9 and TRBJ1-1; D gene unclear. V lost 4 bases and J lost 3, with 15 bases in between. The CDR3 consists of 15 residues. Germline lookup yields CDR1 SEHNR and CDR2 FQNEAQ (reference sequence). The CDR3 loop is CASSSRRVPDTEAFF. The DNA of the CDR3 is TGTGCCAGCAGCTCCCGACGGGTCCCCGACACTGAAGCTTTCTTT.

This chain uses TRBV6-5 with TRBJ2-7; 11 nucleotides match TRBD2. The CDR3 has 16 amino acids. J was trimmed by 4 bases and V by 4 bases; bases with no gene match: 9. CDR1 is MNHEY and CDR2 is SVGAGI in the germline V gene. The CDR3 bases are TGTGCCAGCAGTTCTACAATCGGGACTAGCGGATACGAGCAGTACTTC. Translating gives CASSSTIGTSGYEQYF.

V gene TRBV28 combines with J gene TRBJ2-1; TRBD1 agrees at 11 bases. The CDR3 consists of 13 residues. J was trimmed by 10 bases and V by 5 bases; bases with no gene match: 4. Looked up from germline, CDR1 is MDHEN and CDR2 is SYDVKM. The CDR3 DNA reads TGTGCCAGCAGTGGACAGGGGGCCCAAGAGCAGTTCTTC. It translates to CASSGQGAQEQFF.

V is TRBV2 and J is TRBJ1-2; no clear D. Germline-derived CDR1 and CDR2 are SNHLY and FYNNEI. The CDR3 sequence is 15 residues long. V shed 7 bases and J shed 2 bases, with 17 bases lying between them. CDR3 region: CASTRVGRSNYGYTF. Written as DNA, the CDR3 is TGTGCCAGCACCCGCGTCGGGAGATCGAACTATGGCTACACCTTC.

The V gene is TRBV28, the J gene TRBJ1-2; a weak D match, TRBD1 (5 bases). Germline V gene sequence: CDR1 MDHEN, CDR2 SYDVKM. Trimming pared 3 bases from V and 5 bases from J, leaving 7 bases between. CDR3 length equals 12 residues. CDR3 region: CASSFRDYGYTF. The CDR3 nucleotides read TGTGCCAGCAGTTTCAGGGATTATGGCTACACCTTC.

The J gene is TRBJ1-2, the V gene TRBV2, with D possibly TRBD1 on 5 matching bases. Deletions cut 4 bases from V and 3 bases from J, with 15 bases between. The CDR3 has 15 residues. Germline V gene data show CDR1 as SNHLY and CDR2 as FYNNEI. The CDR3 sequence is CASSVGMTADYGYTF. DNA for the CDR3: TGTGCCAGCAGTGTTGGGATGACAGCAGACTATGGCTACACCTTC.

DNA for the CDR3: TGCGCCAGCAGCCAAGATGGGACAGCAAATCAGCCCCAGCATTTT. Translating gives CASSQDGTANQPQHF. V and J are TRBV4-3 and TRBJ1-5, with TRBD1 matching 7 bases. V lost 0 bases, J lost 4 bases, and 3 bases stayed unmatched. CDR1 is LGHNA and CDR2 is YSLEER in the germline V gene. This CDR3 contains 15 residues.

The chain employs TRBV7-2 and TRBJ2-1; 7 bases line up with TRBD2. V dropped 5 bases and J dropped 6; count of bases not matched to a gene: 7. The germline V gene encodes CDR1 SGHTA and CDR2 FQGNSA. CDR3 size: 14 residues. The CDR3 DNA sequence: TGTGCCAGCAGCCTCCGGGACTACTTCAATGAGCAGTTCTTC. Encoded protein: CASSLRDYFNEQFF. The full variable domain, rest sourced from reference TRBV7-2 and TRBJ2-1, is GAGVSQSPSNKVTEKGKDVELRCDPISGHTALYWYRQSLGQGLEFLIYFQGNSAPDKSGLPSDRFSAERTGGSVSTLTIQRTQQEDSAVYLCASSLRDYFNEQFFGPGTRLTVL.

V usage is TRBV7-9 and J usage is TRBJ1-4, with TRBD1 as a possible D gene (5 bases). From germline, CDR1 is SEHNR and CDR2 FQNEAQ (reference sequence). CDR3 size: 15 residues. The V end lost 0 bases, the J end lost 0 bases, and 5 bases lay between the germline ends. CDR3 bases: TGTGCCAGCAGCTTAGCGGGGCCAACTAATGAAAAACTGTTTTTT. This gives the protein CASSLAGPTNEKLFF. Together with reference TRBV7-9 and TRBJ1-4, the CDR3 gives the full variable domain: DTGVSQNPRHKITKRGQNVTFRCDPISEHNRLYWYRQTLGQGPEFLTYFQNEAQLEKSRLLSDRFSAERPKGSFSTLEIQRTEQGDSAMYLCASSLAGPTNEKLFFGSGTQLSVL.

The chain is built from TRBV11-2 and TRBJ2-1; TRBD1 matches at 10 bases. The V and J ends lost 0 bases and 6 bases, in that order; junction bases with no gene match: 5. Germline V gene lookup returns CDR1 SGHAT and CDR2 FQNNGV. The CDR3 covers 16 residues. The DNA for the CDR3 is TGTGCCAGCAGCTTAGATCGGGACAGGGGAAGCAATGAGCAGTTCTTC. Residues: CASSLDRDRGSNEQFF.

This clone was seen more than once but under ten times. The V call is TRBV4-1, the J call TRBJ2-7; 8 nucleotides align to TRBD1. The CDR3 contains 13 residues. The germline CDR1 and CDR2 sequences are MGHRA and YSYEKL. With 5 bases clipped from V and 7 bases from J, the junction kept 7 bases outside the gene matches. CDR3 protein: CASSDRDRQEQYF. Written as DNA, the CDR3 is TGCGCCAGCAGCGACCGGGACAGGCAAGAGCAGTACTTC.

The chain couples TRBV9 to TRBJ2-1, with TRBD1 as a possible D gene (6 bases). The CDR3 length is 14 residues. With 3 bases removed from V and 9 bases from J, the gap between germline ends came to 16 bases. Germline CDR1 SGDLS, CDR2 YYNGEE. This CDR3 is CASSALQGFGEQFF. The CDR3 DNA follows: TGTGCCAGCAGCGCCCTGCAGGGGTTCGGTGAGCAGTTCTTC.

V is TRBV19 and J is TRBJ2-1, with 8 bases matching TRBD1. CDR3 length: 15 residues. CDR1 and CDR2 from the germline V gene are LNHDA and SQIVND (reference sequence). Unmatched junction bases numbered 1, after V lost 3 bases and J lost 0 bases. CDR3 in DNA: TGTGCCAGTAGTATCACAGGGGGCTCCTACAATGAGCAGTTCTTC. This encodes CASSITGGSYNEQFF.